This TCR beta chain was recovered during a study of T cell responses to AZD1222 COVID-19 vaccine. Produced via immunoSEQ multiplex PCR; TCRdb's table is partial and in-frame only. Of around 65,000 clones listed, about four fifths were seen once; the top ten hold 26%. General study results and limits: Regions 160-218 and 743-854 held dominance among vaccine-associated CD4 TCRs, which spanned spike. Baseline serostatus was positive in only six AZD1222 recipients. Repertoires were sampled only after the peak T cell response.

Regarding this clone: Its antigen is undetermined.

CDR3 size: 15 residues. Deletions cut 0 bases from V and 2 bases from J, with 11 bases between. The genes are TRBV23-1 and TRBJ2-7; D gene uncertain. TRBV23-1 is assigned to the ORF class and has an uncertain function. Here the sequenced sample was peripheral blood, taken 28 days after the second AZD1222 dose. The sequence was obtained from an adult who received the AZD1222 COVID-19 vaccine. The DNA for the CDR3 is TGCGCCAGCAGTCAATCCCCGGTTCCCCCCTACGAGCAGTACTTC. Its protein is CASSQSPVPPYEQYF.